Sequencing of this TCR beta chain was carried out in a study of blood T cell repertoires in COVID-19. The V and J ends lost 2 bases and 4 bases respectively, with 15 bases between them. Germline loops: CDR1 LNHDA, CDR2 SQIVND (reference sequence). This CDR3 has 15 amino acids. This table comes from immunoSEQ multiplex PCR, and its TCRdb copy is limited to in-frame clones, with some not included. The sample lists some 70,000 clones, around 81% occurring once. Sequencing input: peripheral blood. The V gene is TRBV19, the J gene TRBJ2-7; D may be TRBD2 (6 bases). This clonotype was sampled from a woman between 70 and 85 years old with acute or convalescent COVID-19. The CDR3 reads CASSIRLGGVYEQYF. As DNA, the CDR3 is TGTGCCAGTAGTATACGACTCGGAGGGGTTTACGAGCAGTACTTC.